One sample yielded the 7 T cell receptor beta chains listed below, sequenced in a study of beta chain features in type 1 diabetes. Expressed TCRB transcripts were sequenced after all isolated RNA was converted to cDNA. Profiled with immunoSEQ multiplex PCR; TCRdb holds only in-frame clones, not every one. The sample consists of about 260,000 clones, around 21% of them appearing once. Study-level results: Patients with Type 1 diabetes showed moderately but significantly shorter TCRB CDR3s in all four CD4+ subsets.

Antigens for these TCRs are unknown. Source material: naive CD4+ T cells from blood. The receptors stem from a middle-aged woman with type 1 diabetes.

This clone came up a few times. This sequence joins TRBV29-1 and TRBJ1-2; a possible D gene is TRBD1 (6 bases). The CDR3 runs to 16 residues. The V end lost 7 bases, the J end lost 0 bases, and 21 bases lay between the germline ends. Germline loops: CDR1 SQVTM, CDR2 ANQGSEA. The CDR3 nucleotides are TGCAGCGCAACCGCTACAGGGCCTCACTCTAACTATGGCTACACCTTC. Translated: CSATATGPHSNYGYTF.

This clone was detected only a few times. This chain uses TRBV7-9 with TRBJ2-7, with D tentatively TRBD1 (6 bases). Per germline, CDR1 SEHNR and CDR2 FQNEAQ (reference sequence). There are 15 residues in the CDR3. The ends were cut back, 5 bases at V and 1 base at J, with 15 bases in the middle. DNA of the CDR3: TGTGCCAGCAGCCCCCCAGACAGGCTATCCTACGAGCAGTACTTC. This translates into CASSPPDRLSYEQYF.

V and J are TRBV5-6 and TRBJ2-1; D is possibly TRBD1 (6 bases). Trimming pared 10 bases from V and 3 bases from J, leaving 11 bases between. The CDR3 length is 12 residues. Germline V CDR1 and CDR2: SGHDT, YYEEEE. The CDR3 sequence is CAGTGFYNEQFF. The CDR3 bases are TGTGCCGGCACAGGGTTCTACAATGAGCAGTTCTTC.

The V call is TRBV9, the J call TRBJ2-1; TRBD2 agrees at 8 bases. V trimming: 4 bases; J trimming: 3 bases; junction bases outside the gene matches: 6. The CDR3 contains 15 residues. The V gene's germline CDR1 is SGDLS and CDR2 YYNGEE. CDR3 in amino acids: CASSPGLAYYNEQFF. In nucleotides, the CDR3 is TGTGCCAGCAGCCCCGGACTAGCTTACTACAATGAGCAGTTCTTC. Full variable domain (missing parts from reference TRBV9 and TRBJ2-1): DSGVTQTPKHLITATGQRVTLRCSPRSGDLSVYWYQQSLDQGLQFLIQYYNGEERAKGNILERFSAQQFPDLHSELNLSSLELGDSALYFCASSPGLAYYNEQFFGPGTRLTVL.

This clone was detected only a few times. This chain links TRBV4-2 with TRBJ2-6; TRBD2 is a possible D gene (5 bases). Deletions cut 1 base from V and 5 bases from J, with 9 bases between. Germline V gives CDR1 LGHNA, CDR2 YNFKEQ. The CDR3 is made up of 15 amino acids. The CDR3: CASSQVGLWANVLTF. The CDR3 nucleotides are TGTGCCAGCAGCCAAGTAGGACTCTGGGCCAACGTCCTGACTTTC.

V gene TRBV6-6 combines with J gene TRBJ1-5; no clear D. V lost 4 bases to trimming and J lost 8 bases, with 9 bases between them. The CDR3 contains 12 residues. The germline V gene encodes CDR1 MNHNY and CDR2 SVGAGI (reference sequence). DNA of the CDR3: TGTGCCAGCAGTTCCTATCGAGAGCCCCAGCATTTT. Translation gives CASSSYREPQHF.

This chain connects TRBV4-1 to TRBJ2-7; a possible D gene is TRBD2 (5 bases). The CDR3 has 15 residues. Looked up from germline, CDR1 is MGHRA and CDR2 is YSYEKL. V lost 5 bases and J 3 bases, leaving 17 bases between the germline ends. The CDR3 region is CASSEGRPAGYEQYF. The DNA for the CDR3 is TGCGCCAGCAGCGAAGGACGGCCGGCGGGCTACGAGCAGTACTTC.